The 8 T cell receptor beta chains listed next were all sequenced from one sample in a study of blood T cell repertoires in COVID-19. The data were produced by immunoSEQ multiplex PCR, yet TCRdb's version contains in-frame clones alone and is incomplete. The table has some 85,000 clones, 80% seen once. The sample was peripheral blood. These receptors came from a woman of 80 years or more with acute or convalescent COVID-19.

The genes are TRBV6-5 and TRBJ1-1; tentatively, D is TRBD1 (5 bases). The CDR3 has 13 residues. V was pared by 6 bases and J by 2 bases, with 10 bases between. CDR1 MNHEY and CDR2 SVGAGI come from the germline V gene. CDR3 protein: CASRRGVNTEAFF. The CDR3 bases are TGTGCCAGCAGGCGGGGGGTTAACACTGAAGCTTTCTTT.

About this clone: An end of the junction does not agree with germline; a read error may underlie this. The chain employs TRBV7-2 and TRBJ1-5, with TRBD1 identical over 9 bases. In germline, CDR1 is SGHTA, CDR2 FQGNSA. This CDR3 region has 13 residues. In DNA, the CDR3 is TGTGCCAGCAGCCGTTCGGGACGGGACAGGGCTGAATGG. Its protein is CASSRSGRDRAEW.

The rearrangement uses TRBV19 and TRBJ2-2, with D maybe TRBD1 (6 bases). The CDR3 has 15 amino acids. Trimming left V 4 bases short and J 6 bases short, with 15 bases between. CDR1 is LNHDA and CDR2 is SQIVND in the germline V gene (reference sequence). CDR3 sequence: CASSSARDMAGELFF. CDR3 DNA: TGTGCCAGTAGTAGTGCTCGGGACATGGCCGGGGAGCTGTTTTTT.

This chain connects TRBV5-6 to TRBJ1-3; D is possibly TRBD1 (6 bases). Trimming stripped 4 bases from V and 1 base from J, with 9 bases between. CDR1 is SGHDT, CDR2 YYEEEE, per germline. The CDR3 length is 14 residues. The CDR3 sequence is CASSLTGSGNTIYF. The CDR3 region has the DNA TGTGCCAGCAGCCTCACAGGGTCTGGAAACACCATATATTTT.

The V and J genes are TRBV7-9 and TRBJ2-7; D may be TRBD2 (6 bases). CDR1 SEHNR and CDR2 FQNEAQ come from the germline V gene (reference sequence). The CDR3 has 14 residues. Trimming took off 7 bases at V and 7 bases at J, with 20 bases between the two ends. The CDR3 sequence is CASTHAIAAGEQYF. CDR3 coding DNA: TGTGCCAGCACCCACGCTATAGCGGCAGGGGAGCAGTACTTC.

The rearrangement joins TRBV7-6 to TRBJ1-2; maybe TRBD1 (6 bases). The CDR3 is made up of 16 amino acids. Trimming cost V 5 bases and J 2 bases, with 18 bases left between them. CDR1 and CDR2 (germline): SGHVS, FNYEAQ. This CDR3 reads CASSLYLGTKNYGYTF. Here the CDR3 DNA reads TGTGCCAGCAGCCTATACCTCGGGACAAAAAACTATGGCTACACCTTC.

J is TRBJ2-2 and V is TRBV9; D uncertain. The CDR3 is 11 amino acids. V was trimmed by 0 bases and J by 11 bases, leaving 5 bases between them. CDR1 is SGDLS, CDR2 YYNGEE, per germline. CDR3 loop: CASSVGEELFF. In nucleotides, the CDR3 is TGTGCCAGCAGCGTAGGAGAAGAGCTGTTTTTT.

The V gene is TRBV3-1 (or the pseudogene TRBV3-2), the J gene TRBJ2-7; 12 nucleotides align to TRBD2. Per the germline V gene, CDR1 is LGHDT and CDR2 is YNNKEL (reference sequence). The CDR3 has 13 residues. The V gene end was trimmed by 9 bases and the J gene end by 3 bases; junction bases not matched to a gene: 3. The chain's CDR3 is CASTGLAGYEQYF. In DNA, the CDR3 is TGTGCCAGTACGGGACTAGCGGGCTACGAGCAGTACTTC.